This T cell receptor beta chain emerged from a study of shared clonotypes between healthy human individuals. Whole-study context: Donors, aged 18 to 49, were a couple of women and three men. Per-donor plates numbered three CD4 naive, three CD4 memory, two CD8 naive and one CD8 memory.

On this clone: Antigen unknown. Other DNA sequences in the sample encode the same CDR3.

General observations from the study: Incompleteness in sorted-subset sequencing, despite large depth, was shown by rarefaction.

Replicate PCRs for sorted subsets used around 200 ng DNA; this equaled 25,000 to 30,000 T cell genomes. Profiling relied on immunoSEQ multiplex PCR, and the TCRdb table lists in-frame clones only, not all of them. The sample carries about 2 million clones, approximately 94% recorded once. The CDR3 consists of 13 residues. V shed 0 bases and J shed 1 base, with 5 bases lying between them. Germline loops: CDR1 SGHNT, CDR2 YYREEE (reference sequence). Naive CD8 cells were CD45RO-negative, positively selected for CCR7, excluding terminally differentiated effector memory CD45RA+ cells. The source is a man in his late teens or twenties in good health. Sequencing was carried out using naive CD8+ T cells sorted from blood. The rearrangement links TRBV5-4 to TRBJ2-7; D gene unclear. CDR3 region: CASSLDLSYEQYF. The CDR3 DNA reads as TGTGCCAGCAGCTTGGATCTTTCCTACGAGCAGTACTTC.